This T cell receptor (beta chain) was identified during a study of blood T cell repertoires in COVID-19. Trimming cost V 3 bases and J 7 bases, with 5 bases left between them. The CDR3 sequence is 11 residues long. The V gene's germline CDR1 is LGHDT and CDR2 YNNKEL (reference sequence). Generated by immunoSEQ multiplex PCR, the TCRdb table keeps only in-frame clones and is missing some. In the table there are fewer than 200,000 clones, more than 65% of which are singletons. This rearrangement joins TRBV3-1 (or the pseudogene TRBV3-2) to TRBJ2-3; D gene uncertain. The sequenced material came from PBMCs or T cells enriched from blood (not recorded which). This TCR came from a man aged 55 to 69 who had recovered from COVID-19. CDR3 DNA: TGTGCCAGCAGCCATGAGTATACGCAGTATTTT. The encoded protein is CASSHEYTQYF.